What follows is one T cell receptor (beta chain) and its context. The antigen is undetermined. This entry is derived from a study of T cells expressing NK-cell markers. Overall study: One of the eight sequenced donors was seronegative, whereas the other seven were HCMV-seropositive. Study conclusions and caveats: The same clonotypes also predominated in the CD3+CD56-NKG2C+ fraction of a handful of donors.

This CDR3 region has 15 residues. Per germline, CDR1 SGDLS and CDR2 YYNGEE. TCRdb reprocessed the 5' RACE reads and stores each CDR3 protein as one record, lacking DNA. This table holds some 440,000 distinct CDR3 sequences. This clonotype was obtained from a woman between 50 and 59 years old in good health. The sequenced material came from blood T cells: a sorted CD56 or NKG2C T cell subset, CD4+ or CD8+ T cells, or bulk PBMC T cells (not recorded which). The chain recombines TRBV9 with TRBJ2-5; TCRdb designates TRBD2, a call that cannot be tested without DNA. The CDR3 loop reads CASSVASEGEGTQYF.